This T cell receptor beta chain was profiled in a study of early T cells in non-severe SARS-CoV-2 infection. Study as a whole: Investigators sequenced bulk RNA drawn from unsorted whole blood, and chains remained unpaired.

Trimming pared 1 base from V and 1 base from J, leaving 8 bases between. Germline V gene lookup returns CDR1 LNHDA and CDR2 SQIVND (reference sequence). The CDR3 consists of 16 residues. Many counts were recorded for this clonotype. Antigen specificity is unknown. Individual cDNA molecules each received unique molecular identifiers attached to them. TCRdb redid the calling of the 5' RACE reads with MiXCR, one entry per CDR3 protein. This table holds nearly 30,000 distinct CDR3 sequences, about 4.8% found once. Study conclusions and caveats: Using VDJdb, the matching emphasized anti-spike CD8 responses while missing private and CD4 specificities.

This TCR was recovered from an adult who was a healthcare worker with PCR-confirmed SARS-CoV-2 infection or an uninfected control (not recorded which). The chain has TRBV19 and TRBJ2-6; D gene uncertain. Material: whole blood. As DNA, the CDR3 is TGTGCCAGTAGTATAGGAGATCCTTCTGGGGCCAACGTCCTGACTTTC. Residues: CASSIGDPSGANVLTF.